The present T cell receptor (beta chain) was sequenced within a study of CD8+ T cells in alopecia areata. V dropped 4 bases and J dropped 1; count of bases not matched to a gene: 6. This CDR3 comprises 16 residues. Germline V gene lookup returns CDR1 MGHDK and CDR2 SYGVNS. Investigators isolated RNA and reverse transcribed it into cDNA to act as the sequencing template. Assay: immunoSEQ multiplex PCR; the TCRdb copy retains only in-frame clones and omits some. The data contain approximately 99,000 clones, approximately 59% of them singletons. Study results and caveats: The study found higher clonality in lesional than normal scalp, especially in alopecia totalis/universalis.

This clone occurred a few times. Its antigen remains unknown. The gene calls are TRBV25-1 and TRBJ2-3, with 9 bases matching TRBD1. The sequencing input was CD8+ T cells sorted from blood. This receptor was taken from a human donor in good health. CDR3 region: CASSGSTGGRTDTQYF. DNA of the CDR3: TGTGCCAGCAGTGGATCGACAGGGGGGCGCACAGATACGCAGTATTTT.